This T cell receptor (beta chain) is from a study of human versus mouse CDR3 diversity and MHC coevolution (dated by TCRdb to 2017 to 2019). With respect to the entire study: According to reports, the immunoSEQ assay detects one in 200,000 T cells and minimizes multiplex PCR amplification bias. Across mouse and human samples, the number of valid reads per sample ranged from roughly 5.5 x 10^6 to 1.7 x 10^7. As a reference point for TCR selection on multiple MHC II alleles, the study used human naive CD4 T cell repertoires and compared them against human-TCR-locus transgenic mice that have a single MHC II. Three healthy volunteer blood donors made up the human cohort, with one aged 30 to 40, one aged 40 to 49 and one aged 60 to 70 at collection.

CDR1 SGHTA and CDR2 FQGNSA were looked up in the germline V gene. Taken from cysteine to phenylalanine, the CDR3 has 16 residues. The DNA shown is the 48-base CDR3, in frame from base 1. Compared with germline, V lacks 3 bases and J lacks 5 bases; bases without a gene match: 11. To note about this clone: Its antigen has not been determined. Base quality data are lacking; no much larger clone is found one base away.

Genomic DNA was extracted from the sorted cells using the QIAGEN blood and tissue kit and was quantified on a NanoDrop 1000. The immunoSEQ platform deep sequenced and quantified TCR alpha and beta chains by multiplex PCR of genomic DNA. In the authors' own workflow: IMGT gene and region definitions were used for annotation of the TCR sequences. As a stand-in for the preselection repertoire, out-of-frame rearrangements were used and set against in-frame clonotypes. Repertoire size was estimated with the iCHAO1 estimator supplied with the immunoSEQ platform. Clonal inequality was measured with a Gini index on in-frame amino acid clonotypes, based on the Lorenz curve. Shared clonotypes were counted with the intersect function of the R package tcR, and similarity was scored with the Jaccard index. Principal component analysis of V, J and V-J usage frequencies was run with the R prcomp function without normalization. As stored in TCRdb, this immuneACCESS dataset retains in-frame rearrangements with V and J assigned. A fraction of the clones does not appear; measured against another copy, unresolved V genes explain less than half of the discrepancy, and the remainder lacks a known reason. Clone size and the V and J calls come from that table; the DNA yielded D and trimming. The sample table lists approximately 81,000 clones, about 93% of them with a count of one. The ten largest account for 1.1% to 1.5% of the sample.

Fluorescence-activated cell sorting was used to pull naive CD4 T cells, meaning cells that were CD45RO-negative and CD62L-positive, out of the PBMCs. About 50 ml of fresh peripheral blood was drawn per donor, and PBMCs were isolated by Ficoll density centrifugation. Sorting was performed on a FACSAria III instrument, with purity above 90% for all samples. General study outcomes and caveats: According to iCHAO1 estimates, humans had the largest TCR beta repertoire, 1.7 million or so clonotypes, which was attributed likely to selection by multiple MHC II molecules. On average, humans had more CDR3 deletions and insertions than mice, indicating greater exonuclease and TdT activity. Repertoire diversity was not regarded as directly comparable between humans and mice because human T cells were selected on several MHC II alleles. Most of the three human donors showed the lowest clonal inequality scores among all compared groups.

Sequences were obtained from naive CD4+ T cells from blood. This specimen's cell subset or site label, interpreted: CD45RO-negative CD62L-positive naive CD4 T cells. The chain joins TRBV7-2 to TRBJ2-7; TRBD1 matches 9 bases in the middle. This sequence originates from a person aged 30-69 years in good health. The DNA sequence reads TGTGCCAGCAGCTTCCTAAGGGGACAGGGTATCGACGAGCAGTACTTC. It translates as CASSFLRGQGIDEQYF.